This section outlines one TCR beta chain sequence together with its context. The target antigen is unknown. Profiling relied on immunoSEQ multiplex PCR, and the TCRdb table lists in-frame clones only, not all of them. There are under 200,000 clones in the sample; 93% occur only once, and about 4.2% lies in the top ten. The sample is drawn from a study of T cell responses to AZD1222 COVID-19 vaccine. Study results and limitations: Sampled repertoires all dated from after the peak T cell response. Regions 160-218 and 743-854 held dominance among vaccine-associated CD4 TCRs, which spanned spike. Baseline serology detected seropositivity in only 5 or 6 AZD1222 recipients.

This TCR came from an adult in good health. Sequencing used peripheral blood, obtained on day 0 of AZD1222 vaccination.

The chain's CDR3 is CASSVRWNTEAFF. The CDR3 coding sequence is TGTGCCAGCAGCGTGCGGTGGAACACTGAAGCTTTCTTT. V gene TRBV9 combines with J gene TRBJ1-1, with D unresolved. The CDR3 sequence is 13 residues long. Germline V gene data show CDR1 as SGDLS and CDR2 as YYNGEE. Trimming pared 2 bases from V and 1 base from J, leaving 6 bases between.